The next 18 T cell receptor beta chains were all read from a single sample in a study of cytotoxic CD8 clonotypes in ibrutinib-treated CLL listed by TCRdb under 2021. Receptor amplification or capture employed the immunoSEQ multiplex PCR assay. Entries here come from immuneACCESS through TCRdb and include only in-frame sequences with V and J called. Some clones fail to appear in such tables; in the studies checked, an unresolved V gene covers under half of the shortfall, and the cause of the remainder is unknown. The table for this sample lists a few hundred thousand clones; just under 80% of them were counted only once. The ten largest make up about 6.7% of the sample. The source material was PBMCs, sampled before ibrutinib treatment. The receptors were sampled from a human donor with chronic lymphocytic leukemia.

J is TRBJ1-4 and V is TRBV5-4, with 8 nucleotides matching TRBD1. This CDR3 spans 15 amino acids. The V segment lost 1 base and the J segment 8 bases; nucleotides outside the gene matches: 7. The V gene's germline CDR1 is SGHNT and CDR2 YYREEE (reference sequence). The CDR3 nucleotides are TGTGCCAGCAGCTTGCAGACAGGGGCCCCAGAAAAACTGTTTTTT. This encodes CASSLQTGAPEKLFF.

CDR3 coding DNA: TGTGCCAGCAGTGAAGTATTTCAGCCCCAGCATTTT. Amino acid sequence: CASSEVFQPQHF. The rearrangement joins TRBV2 to TRBJ1-5; unclear D gene. The CDR3 is 12 amino acids. Germline loops: CDR1 SNHLY, CDR2 FYNNEI. V was clipped by 1 base and J by 6 bases, with 4 bases between them.

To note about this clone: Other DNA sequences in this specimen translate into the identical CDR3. The CDR3 sequence is CASSQVNTEAFF. The CDR3 DNA follows: TGCGCCAGCAGCCAAGTAAACACTGAAGCTTTCTTT. V usage is TRBV4-1 and J usage is TRBJ1-1; D unresolved. The germline CDR1 and CDR2 sequences are MGHRA and YSYEKL. The V end was cut by 1 base, the J end by 2 bases, with 2 bases between. CDR3 length equals 12 residues.

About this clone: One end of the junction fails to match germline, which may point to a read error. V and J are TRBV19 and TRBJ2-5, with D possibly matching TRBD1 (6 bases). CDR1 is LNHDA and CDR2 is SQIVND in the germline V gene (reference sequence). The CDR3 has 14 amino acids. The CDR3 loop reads CASRPRGPQGTQYF. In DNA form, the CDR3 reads TGTGCCAGTCGACCCAGGGGTCCCCAAGGGACCCAGTACTTC. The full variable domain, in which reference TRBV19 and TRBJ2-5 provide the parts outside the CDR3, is DGGITQSPKYLFRKEGQNVTLSCEQNLNHDAMYWYRQDPGQGLRLIYYSQIVNDFQKGDIAEGYSVSREKKESFPLTVTSAQKNPTAFYLCASRPRGPQGTQYFGPGTRLLVL.

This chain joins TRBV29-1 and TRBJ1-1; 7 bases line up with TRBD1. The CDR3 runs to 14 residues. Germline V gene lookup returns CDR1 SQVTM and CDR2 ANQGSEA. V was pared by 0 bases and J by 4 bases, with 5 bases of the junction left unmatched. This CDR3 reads CSVEEWAGGTEAFF. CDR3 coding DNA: TGCAGCGTTGAAGAGTGGGCAGGGGGCACTGAAGCTTTCTTT.

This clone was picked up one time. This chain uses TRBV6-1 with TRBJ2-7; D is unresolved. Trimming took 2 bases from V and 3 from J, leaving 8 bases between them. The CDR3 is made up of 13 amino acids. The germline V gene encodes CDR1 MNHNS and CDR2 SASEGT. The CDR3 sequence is CASSEWGNYEQYF. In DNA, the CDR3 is TGTGCCAGCAGTGAATGGGGAAACTACGAGCAGTACTTC.

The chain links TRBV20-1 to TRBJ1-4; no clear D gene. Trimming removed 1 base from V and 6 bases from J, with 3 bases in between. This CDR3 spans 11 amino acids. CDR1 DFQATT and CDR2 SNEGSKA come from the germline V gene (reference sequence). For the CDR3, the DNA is TGCAGTGCTAGAGTAGATGAAAAACTGTTTTTT. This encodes CSARVDEKLFF.

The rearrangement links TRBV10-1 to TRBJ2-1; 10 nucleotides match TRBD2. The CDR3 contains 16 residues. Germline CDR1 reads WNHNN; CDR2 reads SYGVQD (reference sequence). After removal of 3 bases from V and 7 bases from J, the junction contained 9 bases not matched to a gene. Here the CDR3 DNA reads TGCGCCAGCAGTGATTTGCCTAGCGGGAGCATTAATGAGCAGTTCTTC. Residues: CASSDLPSGSINEQFF.

CDR3 DNA: TGTGCCAGCAGCATTAGACAGGGAGGCGGTAATGAAAAACTGTTTTTT. This translates into CASSIRQGGGNEKLFF. V is TRBV5-4 and J is TRBJ1-4; 7 bases agree with TRBD1. The CDR3 covers 16 residues. Trimming took 4 bases from V and 4 from J; bases not matched to a gene: 10. Germline V gene lookup returns CDR1 SGHNT and CDR2 YYREEE (reference sequence).

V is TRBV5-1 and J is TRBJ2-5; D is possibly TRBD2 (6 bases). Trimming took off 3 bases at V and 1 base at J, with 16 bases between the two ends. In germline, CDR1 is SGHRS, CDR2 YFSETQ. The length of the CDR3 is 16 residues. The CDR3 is CASSSNPTSTQETQYF. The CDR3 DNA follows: TGCGCCAGCAGCTCAAACCCAACTAGCACCCAAGAGACCCAGTACTTC.

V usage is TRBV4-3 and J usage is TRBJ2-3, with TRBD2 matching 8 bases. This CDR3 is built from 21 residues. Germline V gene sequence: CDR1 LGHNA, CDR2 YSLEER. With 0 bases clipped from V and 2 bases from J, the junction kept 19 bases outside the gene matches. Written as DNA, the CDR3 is TGCGCCAGCAGCCAAGATAGTCCCCTAGCGGGTGTGATCGCAAACACAGATACGCAGTATTTT. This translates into CASSQDSPLAGVIANTDTQYF.

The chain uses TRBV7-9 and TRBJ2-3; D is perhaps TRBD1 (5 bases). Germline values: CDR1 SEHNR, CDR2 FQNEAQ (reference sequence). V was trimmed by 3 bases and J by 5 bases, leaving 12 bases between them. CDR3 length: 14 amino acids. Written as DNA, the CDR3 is TGTGCCAGCAGCTTGGATAGGGGTGGAGATACGCAGTATTTT. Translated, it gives CASSLDRGGDTQYF.

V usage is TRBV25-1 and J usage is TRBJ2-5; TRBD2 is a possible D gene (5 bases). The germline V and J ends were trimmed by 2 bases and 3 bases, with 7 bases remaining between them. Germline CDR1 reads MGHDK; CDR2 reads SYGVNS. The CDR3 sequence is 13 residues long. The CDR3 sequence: CASSEIGEETQYF. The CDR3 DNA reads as TGTGCCAGCAGTGAAATCGGGGAAGAGACCCAGTACTTC. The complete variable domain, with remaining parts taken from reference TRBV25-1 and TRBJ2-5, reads EADIYQTPRYLVIGTGKKITLECSQTMGHDKMYWYQQDPGMELHLIHYSYGVNSTEKGDLSSESTVSRIRTEHFPLTLESARPSHTSQYLCASSEIGEETQYFGPGTRLLVL.

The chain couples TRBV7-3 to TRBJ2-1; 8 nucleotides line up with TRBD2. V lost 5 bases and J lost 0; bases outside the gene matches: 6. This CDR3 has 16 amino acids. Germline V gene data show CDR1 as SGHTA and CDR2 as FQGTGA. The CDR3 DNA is TGTGCCAGCAGCCCCCTGAGCGGGAGCTCCTACAATGAGCAGTTCTTC. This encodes CASSPLSGSSYNEQFF.

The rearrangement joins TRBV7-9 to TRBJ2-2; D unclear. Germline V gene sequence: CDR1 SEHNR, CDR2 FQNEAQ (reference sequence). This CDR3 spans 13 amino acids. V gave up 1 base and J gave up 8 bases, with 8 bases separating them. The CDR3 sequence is CASSLEIAGELFF. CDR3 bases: TGTGCCAGCAGCTTAGAAATTGCTGGGGAGCTGTTTTTT.

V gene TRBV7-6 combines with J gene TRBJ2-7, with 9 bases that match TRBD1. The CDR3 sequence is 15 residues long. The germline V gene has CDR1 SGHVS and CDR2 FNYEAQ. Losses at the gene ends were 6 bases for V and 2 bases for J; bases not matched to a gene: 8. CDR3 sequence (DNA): TGTGCCAGCAGACAGGGACAGGGAAGGACCTACGAGCAGTACTTC. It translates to CASRQGQGRTYEQYF.

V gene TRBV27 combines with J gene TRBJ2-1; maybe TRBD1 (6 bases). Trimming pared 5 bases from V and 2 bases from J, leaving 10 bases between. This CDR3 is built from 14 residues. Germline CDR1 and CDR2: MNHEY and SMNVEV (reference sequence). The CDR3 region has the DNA TGTGCCAGCAGTCCCAGGGGCACCTACAATGAGCAGTTCTTC. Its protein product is CASSPRGTYNEQFF.

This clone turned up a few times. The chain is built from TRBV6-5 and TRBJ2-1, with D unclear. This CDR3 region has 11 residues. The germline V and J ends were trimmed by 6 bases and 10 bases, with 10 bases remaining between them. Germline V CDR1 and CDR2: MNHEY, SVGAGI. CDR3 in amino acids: CASSRSHEQFF. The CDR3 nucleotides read TGTGCCAGCAGCAGAAGCCACGAGCAGTTCTTC.